These 22 T cell receptor beta chains were sequenced from one sample in a study of control samples from healthy donors and cancer patients. The data were produced by immunoSEQ multiplex PCR, yet TCRdb's version contains in-frame clones alone and is incomplete. This sample's table reports about 200,000 clones. The sequenced material came from blood. The receptors here all came from a woman in her twenties or thirties in good health.

The chain uses TRBV19 and TRBJ2-7; D is ambiguous. V dropped 3 bases and J dropped 2 bases, with 11 bases sitting between them. Looked up from germline, CDR1 is LNHDA and CDR2 is SQIVND (reference sequence). This CDR3 contains 14 residues. The CDR3 region is CASSMNGETYEQYF. In DNA, the CDR3 is TGTGCCAGTAGTATGAATGGGGAAACCTACGAGCAGTACTTC.

J is TRBJ1-2 and V is TRBV15; TRBD1 aligns across 7 bases. The CDR3 spans 15 residues. V trimming: 5 bases; J trimming: 8 bases; junction bases outside the gene matches: 14. Per germline, CDR1 LNHNV and CDR2 YYDKDF (reference sequence). The CDR3 sequence is CATSPASTGSVGYTF. CDR3 in DNA: TGTGCCACCAGCCCTGCTTCGACAGGGTCAGTAGGCTACACCTTC.

V is TRBV6-5 and J is TRBJ2-3; unclear D gene. The V end lost 0 bases, the J end lost 4 bases, and 2 bases lay between the germline ends. Germline CDR1 and CDR2: MNHEY and SVGAGI. CDR3 length: 12 amino acids. CDR3 residues: CASSYSPDTQYF. The DNA for the CDR3 is TGTGCCAGCAGTTACTCCCCAGATACGCAGTATTTT.

The chain recombines TRBV24-1 with TRBJ1-1, with D perhaps matching TRBD1 (6 bases). This CDR3 is 15 amino acids long. Trimming shortened V by 2 bases and J by 2 bases, and 11 bases separated the two germline ends. CDR1 is KGHDR and CDR2 is SFDVKD in the germline V gene. DNA for the CDR3: TGTGCCACCAGTGATTCTGCGACAGGAAACACTGAAGCTTTCTTT. Its translation is CATSDSATGNTEAFF.

The chain carries TRBV6-4 and TRBJ1-5, with D uncertain. The germline CDR1 and CDR2 sequences are MRHNA and SNTAGT. The V end lost 3 bases, the J end lost 3 bases, and 6 bases lay between the germline ends. The CDR3 length is 13 residues. In nucleotides, the CDR3 is TGTGCCAGCAGTGATAGACCCAATCAGCCCCAGCATTTT. Its translation is CASSDRPNQPQHF.

V gene TRBV11-3 combines with J gene TRBJ2-7, with D tentatively TRBD1 (6 bases). The germline CDR1 and CDR2 sequences are SGHNT and YENEEA. The V gene lost 3 bases and the J gene lost 3 bases, with 9 bases spanning the gap. This CDR3 spans 13 amino acids. The CDR3 DNA sequence: TGTGCCAGCAGCTTGTCACAGGGCTACGAGCAGTACTTC. This codes for CASSLSQGYEQYF.

This chain links TRBV12-1 with TRBJ2-7. TRBV12-1 is an annotated pseudogene. CDR3 length: 14 amino acids. DNA for the CDR3: TGTGCCAGCAGGGCTCCCGGTAAACGTTACGAGCAGTACTTC. The encoded protein is CASRAPGKRYEQYF.

This rearrangement joins TRBV29-1 to TRBJ2-1; no firm D call. Germline V lookup: CDR1 SQVTM, CDR2 ANQGSEA. The length of the CDR3 is 15 residues. Between the trimmed V and J ends, which lost 0 bases and 1 base, there was a span of 10 bases. The CDR3 loop reads CSVEDPLGSYNEQFF. CDR3 sequence (DNA): TGCAGCGTTGAAGACCCGTTGGGTTCCTACAATGAGCAGTTCTTC.

Notes on this clone: Additional DNA sequences in this sample encode the identical CDR3. This sequence joins TRBV7-9 and TRBJ1-6; no definite D call. The CDR3 consists of 12 residues. Trimming left V 3 bases short and J 8 bases short, with 5 bases between. Per germline, CDR1 SEHNR and CDR2 FQNEAQ (reference sequence). CDR3 coding DNA: TGTGCCAGCAGCTTCGGGGATTCACCCCTCCACTTT. Protein product: CASSFGDSPLHF.

The rearrangement joins TRBV19 to TRBJ1-3; D is perhaps TRBD1 (6 bases). The germline V and J ends were trimmed by 6 bases and 2 bases, with 14 bases remaining between them. Germline V lookup: CDR1 LNHDA, CDR2 SQIVND (reference sequence). This CDR3 has 15 residues. CDR3 residues: CASRTDRLPGNTIYF. Here the CDR3 DNA reads TGTGCCAGTAGGACCGACAGGTTACCTGGAAACACCATATATTTT.

V gene TRBV28 combines with J gene TRBJ2-7; 7 nucleotides align to TRBD1. V shed 4 bases and J 0 bases; nucleotides not matched to a gene: 6. Germline V gives CDR1 MDHEN, CDR2 SYDVKM. The CDR3 has 15 amino acids. CDR3 sequence reads: CASSSGQRSSYEQYF. The CDR3 nucleotides are TGTGCCAGCAGTTCGGGACAGAGAAGCTCCTACGAGCAGTACTTC.

The rearrangement links TRBV6-5 to TRBJ1-3; a possible D gene is TRBD1 (5 bases). V lost 0 bases to trimming and J lost 3 bases, with 12 bases between them. CDR1 is MNHEY, CDR2 SVGAGI, per germline. This CDR3 has 16 amino acids. The CDR3 protein is CASSYSRQGHGNTIYF. The DNA of the CDR3 is TGTGCCAGCAGTTACTCTAGGCAGGGTCATGGAAACACCATATATTTT.

The rearrangement links TRBV7-2 to TRBJ2-3, with 9 nucleotides matching TRBD2. The CDR3 covers 16 residues. In germline, CDR1 is SGHTA, CDR2 FQGNSA. J gave up 2 bases and V 2 bases, and 5 bases lay outside the gene matches. CDR3 amino acids: CASSLRLAGVTDTQYF. For the CDR3, the DNA is TGTGCCAGCAGCTTAAGGTTAGCGGGGGTCACAGATACGCAGTATTTT.

V usage is TRBV6-5 and J usage is TRBJ2-6; D may match TRBD1 or TRBD2 (5 bases each). The germline V gene has CDR1 MNHEY and CDR2 SVGAGI. The CDR3 consists of 15 residues. Trimming removed 6 bases at V and 0 bases at J, with 9 bases between. The CDR3 is CASSGTHSGANVLTF. DNA of the CDR3: TGTGCCAGCAGCGGGACCCACTCTGGGGCCAACGTCCTGACTTTC.

This chain links TRBV2 with TRBJ1-6; D may be TRBD1 (5 bases). Germline V gene data show CDR1 as SNHLY and CDR2 as FYNNEI. The CDR3 covers 15 residues. The ends were cut back, 8 bases at V and 7 bases at J, with 18 bases in the middle. In nucleotides, the CDR3 is TGTGCCAGCCGGGGCCCGGGACTCCTCAATTCACCCCTCCACTTT. Residues: CASRGPGLLNSPLHF.

A remark on this clone: Other DNA sequences in this specimen translate into the identical CDR3. The chain has TRBV6-5 and TRBJ2-7; no definite D call. Germline CDR1 MNHEY, CDR2 SVGAGI. The CDR3 consists of 10 residues. The V and J ends lost 7 bases and 1 base respectively, with 2 bases between them. CDR3 DNA sequence: TGTGCCAGCAATTCCTACGAGCAGTACTTC. This translates into CASNSYEQYF.

The rearrangement links TRBV5-1 to TRBJ2-5, with TRBD1 identical over 8 bases. CDR1 is SGHRS, CDR2 YFSETQ, per germline. Unmatched junction bases numbered 4, after V lost 4 bases and J lost 2 bases. The CDR3 has 14 amino acids. This CDR3 is CASSPGGWQETQYF. In nucleotides, the CDR3 is TGCGCCAGCAGCCCAGGGGGCTGGCAAGAGACCCAGTACTTC. Supplemented by reference TRBV5-1 and TRBJ2-5, the full variable domain reads KAGVTQTPRYLIKTRGQQVTLSCSPISGHRSVSWYQQTPGQGLQFLFEYFSETQRNKGNFPGRFSGRQFSNSRSEMNVSTLELGDSALYLCASSPGGWQETQYFGPGTRLLVL.

A note on this clone: Within the sample, other DNA sequences also encode this same CDR3. The rearrangement joins TRBV6-5 to TRBJ1-5; no reliable D call. The CDR3 covers 13 residues. Deletions cut 0 bases from V and 5 bases from J, with 5 bases between. The germline V gene has CDR1 MNHEY and CDR2 SVGAGI. CDR3 residues: CASSYSRDQPQHF. The CDR3 nucleotides read TGTGCCAGCAGTTACTCGAGGGATCAGCCCCAGCATTTT.

This rearrangement joins TRBV24-1 to TRBJ2-1; 9 bases line up with TRBD2. This CDR3 comprises 15 residues. Germline V lookup: CDR1 KGHDR, CDR2 SFDVKD. Trimming removed 6 bases from V and 2 bases from J; junction bases left unmatched: 4. The CDR3 DNA reads TGTGCCACCAGTCAAGCGGGGGGACCCTACAATGAGCAGTTCTTC. Amino acids: CATSQAGGPYNEQFF.

The chain employs TRBV19 and TRBJ2-1; D is perhaps TRBD2 (6 bases). CDR1 and CDR2 (germline): LNHDA, SQIVND (reference sequence). The V gene lost 5 bases and the J gene lost 9 bases, with 14 bases spanning the gap. CDR3 length: 13 residues. CDR3 loop: CASSATSFGEQFF. The DNA for the CDR3 is TGTGCCAGTAGTGCGACTAGTTTCGGTGAGCAGTTCTTC.

The rearrangement joins TRBV5-4 to TRBJ2-2; 12 nucleotides line up with TRBD2. With 0 bases clipped from V and 3 bases from J, the junction kept 0 bases outside the gene matches. The CDR3 totals 16 residues. Germline loops: CDR1 SGHNT, CDR2 YYREEE (reference sequence). CDR3 DNA: TGTGCCAGCAGCTTGGGGACTAGCGGGGACACCGGGGAGCTGTTTTTT. Protein product: CASSLGTSGDTGELFF.

V and J are TRBV4-1 and TRBJ1-2; no clear D. The length of the CDR3 is 14 residues. Between the trimmed V and J ends, which lost 1 base and 5 bases, there was a span of 11 bases. Germline V gene data show CDR1 as MGHRA and CDR2 as YSYEKL. The CDR3 here is CASSQAAVRYGYTF. The CDR3 nucleotides are TGCGCCAGCAGCCAAGCTGCAGTCAGATATGGCTACACCTTC.